The clone carrying this T cell receptor (beta chain) came up a few times. J was trimmed by 6 bases and V by 5 bases; bases with no gene match: 8. Germline CDR1 and CDR2: LNHDA and SQIVND (reference sequence). The length of the CDR3 is 15 residues. This record comes from a study of blood T cell repertoires in COVID-19. Study-level information: Samples representing acute and convalescent COVID-19 were sourced from the United States, Italy and Spain. Sample material is recorded as cDNA or gDNA derived from T cells, B-cell-depleted T cells, or PBMCs.

In the original analysis: Researchers report that nucleated cell counts were estimated from reference gene primer amplification. Clones were sequenced by immunoSEQ multiplex PCR, and TCRdb holds only the in-frame ones, with some missing. V and J calls and clone size come straight from that table; D and trimming were deduced from the DNA. The sample yields about 120,000 clones, roughly three quarters seen once. The gene calls are TRBV19 and TRBJ2-2, with 8 positions matching TRBD2. The sequenced sample was peripheral blood. This clonotype originated in a human donor in a cohort sampled during active COVID-19. This CDR3 is CASSPFAGGPGELFF. The CDR3 DNA is TGTGCCAGTAGTCCCTTTGCGGGAGGCCCCGGGGAGCTGTTTTTT.